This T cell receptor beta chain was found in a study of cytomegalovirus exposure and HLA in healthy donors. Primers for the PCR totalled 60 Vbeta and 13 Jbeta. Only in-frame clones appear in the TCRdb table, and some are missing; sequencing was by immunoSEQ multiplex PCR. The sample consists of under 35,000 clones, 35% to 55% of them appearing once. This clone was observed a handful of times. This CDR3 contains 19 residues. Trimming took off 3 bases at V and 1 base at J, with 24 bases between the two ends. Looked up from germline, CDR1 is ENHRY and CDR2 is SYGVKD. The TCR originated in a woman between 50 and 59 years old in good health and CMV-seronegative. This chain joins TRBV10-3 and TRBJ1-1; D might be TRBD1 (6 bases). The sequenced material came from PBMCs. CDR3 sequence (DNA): TGTGCCATCAGTGACTTAATTTTTATTACAGGGACCAAGAACACTGAAGCTTTCTTT. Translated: CAISDLIFITGTKNTEAFF.